This is a list of T cell receptor beta chains from one sample in a study of blood T cell repertoires in COVID-19. The data were produced by immunoSEQ multiplex PCR, yet TCRdb's version contains in-frame clones alone and is incomplete. This sample has about 94,000 clones, with approximately 84% found just once. Sequences were obtained from peripheral blood. The receptors stem from a man between 65 and 80 years old with COVID-19, enrolled during active disease. The CDR3 runs from the conserved cysteine through the conserved F or W. A D gene is named only where the DNA matches it firmly. Size values are once, few and many counts, or a class for expanded clones, and some rows have none.

D: .; J: TRBJ1-3; V: TRBV6-2/TRBV6-3; size: .; CDR3: CASSPPGEYSGNTIYF; DNA: TGTGCCAGCAGTCCGCCGGGGGAATACTCTGGAAACACCATATATTTT
D: .; J: TRBJ2-1; V: TRBV5-4; size: .; CDR3: CASSFSQYNEQFF; DNA: TGTGCCAGCAGCTTTTCACAGTACAATGAGCAGTTCTTC
D: TRBD2; J: TRBJ2-7; V: TRBV9; size: .; CDR3: CASSPRTRVYEQYF; DNA: TGTGCCAGCAGCCCGAGGACTAGAGTTTACGAGCAGTACTTC
D: TRBD1; J: TRBJ1-1; V: TRBV12-5; size: .; CDR3: CASGSHAGQMNTEAFF; DNA: TGTGCTAGTGGTTCGCACGCGGGACAGATGAACACTGAAGCTTTCTTT
D: .; J: TRBJ1-1; V: TRBV11-3; size: once; CDR3: CASSLGGGIEAFF; DNA: TGTGCCAGCAGCTTAGGTGGAGGGATTGAAGCTTTCTTT
D: TRBD2; J: TRBJ2-2; V: TRBV4-2; size: .; CDR3: CASSQVSGVAGELFF; DNA: TGTGCCAGCAGCCAAGTAAGCGGGGTGGCCGGGGAGCTGTTTTTT
D: TRBD1; J: TRBJ1-5; V: TRBV19; size: .; CDR3: CASSPGQGLYNQPQHF; DNA: TGTGCCAGTAGTCCCGGACAGGGGTTGTACAATCAGCCCCAGCATTTT
D: .; J: TRBJ2-7; V: TRBV7-2; size: few; CDR3: CASSLEGVGYEQYF; DNA: TGTGCCAGCAGCTTAGAAGGGGTGGGCTACGAGCAGTACTTC
D: TRBD2; J: TRBJ2-7; V: TRBV6-2/TRBV6-3; size: .; CDR3: CASSTRRTSSEQYF; DNA: TGTGCCAGCAGTACCCGTCGGACTAGCTCCGAGCAGTACTTC
D: .; J: TRBJ2-7; V: TRBV6-1; size: .; CDR3: CASSRTVSSYEQYF; DNA: TGTGCCAGCAGCCGGACAGTATCCTCCTACGAGCAGTACTTC
D: TRBD1; J: TRBJ1-3; V: TRBV7-9; size: .; CDR3: CASSPGQGLSGNTIYF; DNA: TGTGCCAGCAGCCCAGGACAGGGCCTCTCTGGAAACACCATATATTTT
D: TRBD1; J: TRBJ1-2; V: TRBV11-3; size: few; CDR3: CASSPGQGNYGYTF; DNA: TGTGCCAGCAGCCCTGGACAGGGTAACTATGGCTACACCTTC
D: .; J: TRBJ1-1; V: TRBV21-1; size: once; CDR3: CASGKIGAGDTEAFF; DNA: TGTGCCAGCGGCAAGATAGGGGCTGGGGACACTGAAGCTTTCTTT
D: .; J: TRBJ1-3; V: TRBV7-2; size: .; CDR3: CASSLYSAGNTIYF; DNA: TGTGCCAGCAGCTTATATTCTGCTGGAAACACCATATATTTT
D: TRBD1; J: TRBJ2-7; V: TRBV11-3; size: .; CDR3: CASSPDREAEQYF; DNA: TGTGCCAGCAGCCCGGACAGGGAGGCCGAGCAGTACTTC
D: .; J: TRBJ1-2; V: TRBV5-1; size: .; CDR3: CASSLGQLNGYTF; DNA: TGCGCCAGCAGCTTGGGACAGTTAAATGGCTACACCTTC
D: .; J: TRBJ1-1; V: TRBV27; size: many; CDR3: CASSQTTGTEAFF; DNA: TGTGCCAGCAGTCAAACTACGGGAACTGAAGCTTTCTTT
D: TRBD1; J: TRBJ2-7; V: TRBV4-1; size: .; CDR3: CASSPKAGQGVREQYF; DNA: TGCGCCAGCAGCCCAAAAGCAGGACAGGGTGTGCGGGAGCAGTACTTC
D: .; J: TRBJ2-5; V: TRBV5-1; size: once; CDR3: CASSMTGGETQYF; DNA: TGCGCCAGCAGCATGACAGGAGGAGAGACCCAGTACTTC
D: TRBD2; J: TRBJ2-2; V: TRBV18; size: .; CDR3: CASSPGTSGRGTGELFF; DNA: TGTGCCAGCTCACCAGGGACTAGCGGGAGAGGCACCGGGGAGCTGTTTTTT
D: TRBD1; J: TRBJ1-1; V: TRBV2; size: .; CDR3: CASSYGTGNTEAFF; DNA: TGTGCCAGCAGCTATGGGACAGGGAACACTGAAGCTTTCTTT
D: TRBD2; J: TRBJ2-7; V: TRBV6-5; size: .; CDR3: CASSWSGKSYEQYF; DNA: TGTGCCAGCAGTTGGAGCGGGAAGTCGTACGAGCAGTACTTC
D: .; J: TRBJ2-7; V: TRBV11-2; size: .; CDR3: CASSPRFGREQYF; DNA: TGTGCCAGCAGCCCACGGTTTGGTCGGGAGCAGTACTTC
D: .; J: TRBJ1-5; V: TRBV2; size: .; CDR3: CASTQGGGPQHF; DNA: TGTGCCAGCACCCAGGGAGGAGGGCCCCAGCATTTT
D: .; J: TRBJ1-6; V: TRBV19; size: .; CDR3: CASSPDRLSPLHF; DNA: TGTGCCAGTAGTCCCGACAGGCTTTCACCCCTCCACTTT
D: .; J: TRBJ2-5; V: TRBV12-3/TRBV12-4; size: .; CDR3: CASSRGTEETQYF; DNA: TGTGCCAGCAGTCGCGGGACAGAAGAGACCCAGTACTTC
D: .; J: TRBJ2-7; V: TRBV18; size: .; CDR3: CASSPRTEVCEQYF; DNA: TGTGCCAGCTCACCACGGACGGAGGTCTGCGAGCAGTACTTC
D: .; J: TRBJ2-1; V: TRBV18; size: once; CDR3: CASSPLQGTYNEQFF; DNA: TGTGCCAGCTCACCACTCCAAGGGACTTACAATGAGCAGTTCTTC
D: TRBD1; J: TRBJ1-5; V: TRBV5-4; size: .; CDR3: CASSLQGTVPQHF; DNA: TGTGCCAGCAGCTTACAGGGGACTGTGCCCCAGCATTTT
D: .; J: TRBJ2-7; V: TRBV12-2; size: .; CDR3: CASRLRPDRIFSYEQYF; DNA: TGTGCAAGTCGCTTAAGGCCCGACAGGATATTCTCCTACGAGCAGTACTTC
D: TRBD1; J: TRBJ2-7; V: TRBV7-9; size: .; CDR3: CASSLGDRDVYEQYF; DNA: TGTGCCAGCAGCTTAGGGGACAGGGACGTCTACGAGCAGTACTTC
D: .; J: TRBJ2-3; V: TRBV24-1; size: .; CDR3: CATSVEGTSTDTQYF; DNA: TGTGCCACCAGTGTTGAGGGAACTAGCACAGATACGCAGTATTTT
D: TRBD2; J: TRBJ2-1; V: TRBV18; size: .; CDR3: CASSPTGLAGGEQFF; DNA: TGTGCCAGCTCACCAACCGGACTCGCGGGGGGTGAGCAGTTCTTC
D: .; J: TRBJ2-3; V: TRBV6-5; size: .; CDR3: CASSYGDSRTDTQYF; DNA: TGTGCCAGCAGTTACGGGGACTCACGCACAGATACGCAGTATTTT
D: .; J: TRBJ2-3; V: TRBV7-2; size: .; CDR3: CASSSGIDGDTQYF; DNA: TGTGCCAGCAGTAGCGGAATCGACGGGGATACGCAGTATTTT
D: .; J: TRBJ2-1; V: TRBV7-9; size: once; CDR3: CASSLTGGEQFF; DNA: TGTGCCAGCAGCTTAACGGGTGGTGAGCAGTTCTTC
D: .; J: TRBJ1-1; V: TRBV29-1; size: .; CDR3: CSFGGVNTEAFF; DNA: TGCAGCTTCGGCGGGGTGAACACTGAAGCTTTCTTT
D: .; J: TRBJ2-7; V: TRBV5-1; size: .; CDR3: CASSLEGLLYEQYF; DNA: TGCGCCAGCAGCTTAGAGGGACTTCTGTACGAGCAGTACTTC
D: .; J: TRBJ2-5; V: TRBV24-1; size: few; CDR3: CATSDGAQETQYF; DNA: TGTGCCACCAGTGATGGAGCCCAAGAGACCCAGTACTTC
D: TRBD1; J: TRBJ1-1; V: TRBV3-1/TRBV3-2; size: .; CDR3: CASSQAGGNTEAFF; DNA: TGTGCCAGCAGCCAGGCAGGGGGGAACACTGAAGCTTTCTTT
D: TRBD2; J: TRBJ2-5; V: TRBV6-2/TRBV6-3; size: .; CDR3: CASSDASGGRETQYF; DNA: TGTGCCAGCAGTGATGCTAGCGGGGGTAGGGAGACCCAGTACTTC
D: .; J: TRBJ2-2; V: TRBV4-3; size: .; CDR3: CASSQRGANTGELFF; DNA: TGCGCCAGCAGCCAAAGGGGTGCGAACACCGGGGAGCTGTTTTTT
D: .; J: TRBJ1-1; V: TRBV5-1; size: .; CDR3: CASSLDGERNTEAFF; DNA: TGCGCCAGCAGCTTGGACGGGGAGAGGAACACTGAAGCTTTCTTT
D: .; J: TRBJ2-7; V: TRBV15; size: .; CDR3: CATSRDTPYEQYF; DNA: TGTGCCACCAGCAGGGACACCCCCTACGAGCAGTACTTC
D: .; J: TRBJ1-1; V: TRBV9; size: .; CDR3: CASSPFGPTEAFF; DNA: TGTGCCAGCAGCCCCTTTGGCCCTACTGAAGCTTTCTTT
D: TRBD1; J: TRBJ1-6; V: TRBV27; size: .; CDR3: CASTPKTGTNSPLHF; DNA: TGTGCCAGCACCCCTAAGACAGGGACAAATTCACCCCTCCACTTT
D: .; J: TRBJ1-1; V: TRBV6-2/TRBV6-3; size: .; CDR3: CASSSLAPEAFF; DNA: TGTGCCAGCAGTTCATTGGCCCCTGAAGCTTTCTTT
D: TRBD1; J: TRBJ2-7; V: TRBV4-2; size: few; CDR3: CASSHPLGQGYEQYF; DNA: TGTGCCAGCAGCCACCCCCTTGGACAGGGATACGAGCAGTACTTC
D: .; J: TRBJ1-1; V: TRBV7-6; size: .; CDR3: CASSLNQGSDTEAFF; DNA: TGTGCCAGCAGCTTAAATCAGGGGTCGGACACTGAAGCTTTCTTT
D: .; J: TRBJ1-1; V: TRBV6-5; size: .; CDR3: CASTRQLNTEAFF; DNA: TGTGCCAGCACGAGACAGCTGAACACTGAAGCTTTCTTT
D: .; J: TRBJ2-1; V: TRBV7-6; size: .; CDR3: CASSLVWGDRYNEQFF; DNA: TGTGCCAGCAGCTTAGTATGGGGGGATCGGTACAATGAGCAGTTCTTC
D: .; J: TRBJ2-7; V: TRBV7-2; size: .; CDR3: CASSGQGWDEQYF; DNA: TGTGCCAGCAGCGGTCAGGGTTGGGACGAGCAGTACTTC
D: .; J: TRBJ2-1; V: TRBV6-5; size: .; CDR3: CASRGSYNEQFF; DNA: TGTGCCAGCCGGGGTTCCTACAATGAGCAGTTCTTC
D: TRBD1; J: TRBJ2-7; V: TRBV4-3; size: .; CDR3: CASSQAQGWEQYF; DNA: TGCGCCAGCAGCCAAGCACAGGGGTGGGAGCAGTACTTC
D: TRBD2; J: TRBJ2-5; V: TRBV6-7; size: once; CDR3: CASTSAHQVSGRRETQYF; DNA: TGTGCCAGCACTAGCGCCCACCAGGTAAGCGGGAGGAGGGAGACCCAGTACTTC